This record looks at one TCR beta chain sequence and its context. These data are taken from a study of shared T cell receptors in the human thymus. Looked up from germline, CDR1 is MDHEN and CDR2 is SYDVKM. The V segment lost 10 bases and the J segment 7 bases; nucleotides outside the gene matches: 9. The CDR3 extends over 12 amino acids. The method was immunoSEQ multiplex PCR; TCRdb's version includes in-frame clones alone and lacks a portion of them. The table includes about 660,000 clones, over 75% detected once. These same data were also listed under a study on human thymus T cells. That source notes: Thymus pieces cut out during corrective heart surgery were the tissue that was used. Thymic and blood repertoires seemed to favor certain V and J genes. A high degree of thymic repertoire overlap among unrelated individuals was reported in related research.

This chain uses TRBV28 with TRBJ1-1, with 7 nucleotides matching TRBD1. The receptor was derived from a boy less than two years old with a congenital heart defect. Material: thymocytes. CDR3 in amino acids: CATRGHGSEAFF. In DNA, the CDR3 is TGTGCCACTAGGGGGCACGGCAGTGAAGCTTTCTTT.